One T cell receptor beta chain is described in this entry. Antigen specificity is unknown. There are 11 residues in the CDR3. V gave up 8 bases and J gave up 2 bases, with 5 bases separating them. Germline V gene data show CDR1 as LNHDA and CDR2 as SQIVND (reference sequence). The data derive from a study of beta chain features in type 1 diabetes. The study's findings and limits: In every one of the four CD4+ subsets, TCRB CDR3s were moderately but significantly shorter in Type 1 diabetes patients.

Expressed TCRB transcripts were sequenced because the entire RNA isolate underwent reverse transcription. The protocol was immunoSEQ multiplex PCR, while the TCRdb copy is restricted to in-frame clones and leaves out a portion. The profile shows more than 300,000 clones, over 8.5% of them singletons. This clonotype originated in a man aged 25 to 45 with type 1 diabetes. This rearrangement joins TRBV19 to TRBJ2-3; no firm D call. The sample was central memory CD4+ T cells from blood. CDR3 in DNA: TGTGCCAGTTCACTCACAGATACGCAGTATTTT. It specifies CASSLTDTQYF.